Below, 13 T cell receptor beta chains from the same sample are listed, as sequenced in a study of blood T cell repertoires in COVID-19. Data came from immunoSEQ multiplex PCR; TCRdb stores just in-frame clones and leaves some out. Here the sample spans a few hundred thousand clones, 90% being singletons. Sequencing was performed on PBMCs or T cells enriched from blood (not recorded which). The receptor source for this set is a man in his late teens or twenties who had recovered from COVID-19.

V usage is TRBV7-8 and J usage is TRBJ2-3; maybe TRBD2 (5 bases). Germline V gene data show CDR1 as SGHVS and CDR2 as FQNEAQ. CDR3 length: 14 residues. Trimming took off 0 bases at V and 2 bases at J, with 6 bases between the two ends. The CDR3 loop reads CASSLAGDTDTQYF. In DNA, the CDR3 is TGTGCCAGCAGCTTAGCCGGGGACACAGATACGCAGTATTTT.

This clone has only one observation. This rearrangement joins TRBV27 to TRBJ2-2; no clear D. Germline CDR1 is MNHEY and CDR2 is SMNVEV (reference sequence). V lost 2 bases and J lost 0, with 4 bases in between. The CDR3 totals 14 residues. CDR3 region: CASSLGPNTGELFF. The CDR3, as DNA: TGTGCCAGCAGTTTAGGGCCGAACACCGGGGAGCTGTTTTTT.

The chain combines TRBV30 with TRBJ1-1, with 10 bases aligning to TRBD1. Germline lookup yields CDR1 GTSNPN and CDR2 SVGIG (reference sequence). J gave up 5 bases and V 1 base, and 4 bases lay outside the gene matches. This CDR3 comprises 14 residues. CDR3: CAWSALDRGTEAFF. The CDR3 DNA follows: TGTGCCTGGAGTGCATTGGACAGGGGGACTGAAGCTTTCTTT.

The chain couples TRBV30 to TRBJ1-3, with 9 bases that match TRBD1. The V gene end was trimmed by 3 bases and the J gene end by 7 bases; junction bases not matched to a gene: 4. Germline V gene lookup returns CDR1 GTSNPN and CDR2 SVGIG (reference sequence). The CDR3 totals 13 residues. In DNA, the CDR3 is TGTGCCTGGAGCGGGACAGGGTTCAACACCATATATTTT. Translation gives CAWSGTGFNTIYF.

This rearrangement joins TRBV15 to TRBJ1-5; tentative D call: TRBD1 (6 bases). The CDR3 spans 15 residues. Germline V CDR1 and CDR2: LNHNV, YYDKDF (reference sequence). Trimming removed 5 bases from V and 5 bases from J, with 16 bases in between. The CDR3 reads CATSVGTRRDQPQHF. The CDR3 nucleotides read TGTGCCACCAGCGTCGGGACACGGCGAGATCAGCCCCAGCATTTT.

This chain joins TRBV5-5 and TRBJ1-2; D is ambiguous. Germline V gives CDR1 SGHKS, CDR2 YYEKEE (reference sequence). The length of the CDR3 is 14 residues. The germline V and J ends were trimmed by 0 bases and 8 bases, with 14 bases remaining between them. This chain's CDR3 is CASSLARLARGYTF. The CDR3, as DNA: TGTGCCAGCAGCTTGGCCAGGCTCGCGCGCGGCTACACCTTC. Using reference TRBV5-5 and TRBJ1-2 for the parts outside the CDR3, the full variable domain is DAGVTQSPTHLIKTRGQQVTLRCSPISGHKSVSWYQQVLGQGPQFIFQYYEKEERGRGNFPDRFSARQFPNYSSELNVNALLLGDSALYLCASSLARLARGYTFGSGTRLTVV.

The gene calls are TRBV7-2 and TRBJ1-4; D possibly corresponds to TRBD1 (6 bases). V was clipped by 5 bases and J by 4 bases, with 11 bases between them. Germline CDR1 reads SGHTA; CDR2 reads FQGNSA. The CDR3 runs to 14 residues. CDR3: CASSPGGLNEKLFF. DNA for the CDR3: TGTGCCAGCAGCCCGGGGGGCCTTAATGAAAAACTGTTTTTT.

The CDR3 DNA reads as TGCGCCAGCAGCCCAAGACAGGGTTTGGCGTACAATGAGCAGTTCTTC. It is translated as CASSPRQGLAYNEQFF. The chain joins TRBV5-1 to TRBJ2-1; 7 nucleotides match TRBD1. V lost 4 bases and J lost 4; bases outside the gene matches: 11. The CDR3 length is 16 residues. Per the germline V gene, CDR1 is SGHRS and CDR2 is YFSETQ.

This chain joins TRBV7-9 and TRBJ1-3; maybe TRBD1 (6 bases). The ends were cut back, 5 bases at V and 0 bases at J, with 14 bases in the middle. This CDR3 comprises 16 residues. Germline V gene sequence: CDR1 SEHNR, CDR2 FQNEAQ (reference sequence). DNA for the CDR3: TGTGCCAGCAGCCACCGACAGGAGAGCTCTGGAAACACCATATATTTT. Translation: CASSHRQESSGNTIYF.

The J gene is TRBJ1-2, the V gene TRBV3-1 (or the pseudogene TRBV3-2); D uncertain. Germline-derived CDR1 and CDR2 are LGHDT and YNNKEL (reference sequence). Trimming stripped 0 bases from V and 0 bases from J, with 11 bases between. The CDR3 has 16 amino acids. This CDR3 reads CASSQDPGGANYGYTF. The CDR3 bases are TGTGCCAGCAGCCAAGATCCTGGCGGAGCTAACTATGGCTACACCTTC.

The chain combines TRBV4-1 with TRBJ2-5, with 11 positions matching TRBD1. This CDR3 comprises 15 residues. V dropped 1 base and J dropped 5; count of bases not matched to a gene: 3. The V gene's germline CDR1 is MGHRA and CDR2 YSYEKL. The CDR3 DNA sequence: TGCGCCAGCAGCCAAGGGGACAGGGGGAGGGAGACCCAGTACTTC. Translation: CASSQGDRGRETQYF.

In this sample, this clone turned up once. This chain joins TRBV10-1 and TRBJ2-1; 7 nucleotides align to TRBD2. CDR1 is WNHNN, CDR2 SYGVQD, per germline (reference sequence). This CDR3 comprises 15 residues. Germline trimming cut 2 bases from V and 8 bases from J; bases unmatched to any gene: 9. CDR3 loop: CASSESLSAGDEQFF. CDR3 sequence (DNA): TGCGCCAGCAGTGAGAGTCTTAGTGCGGGAGATGAGCAGTTCTTC.

The chain links TRBV28 to TRBJ2-7; the D gene is possibly TRBD2 (5 bases). Trimming left V 5 bases short and J 4 bases short, with 9 bases between. CDR1 and CDR2 (germline): MDHEN, SYDVKM. The CDR3 runs to 12 residues. CDR3 amino acids: CASSKPGYEQYF. The CDR3 DNA sequence: TGTGCCAGCAGTAAGCCGGGGTACGAGCAGTACTTC.